Below, 14 T cell receptor beta chains from the same sample are listed, as sequenced in a study of identical twins. TCRdb called the 5' RACE reads again in MiXCR, with one record for every CDR3 protein. The repertoire holds around 530,000 distinct CDR3 sequences, roughly 15% seen once, with about 0.4% in the top ten. The sample was also reused in another study, on yellow fever vaccine responses in identical twins.

Sequencing was carried out using CD4+ T cells sorted from blood. All receptors come from a woman aged 18-29 years in good health.

This rearrangement joins TRBV20-1 to TRBJ2-2; unclear D gene. The V gene lost 2 bases and the J gene lost 3 bases, with 4 bases spanning the gap. The germline V gene encodes CDR1 DFQATT and CDR2 SNEGSKA (reference sequence). This CDR3 is 12 amino acids long. CDR3: CSARKDTGELFF. For the CDR3, the DNA is TGCAGTGCTAGAAAAGACACCGGGGAGCTGTTTTTT.

V and J are TRBV7-2 and TRBJ2-1, with TRBD2 matching 11 bases. CDR3 length equals 17 residues. Trimming cost V 5 bases and J 0 bases; bases outside gene matches: 6. CDR1 and CDR2 (germline): SGHTA, FQGNSA. CDR3 sequence reads: CASSGTSGGLSYNEQFF. The CDR3 DNA sequence: TGTGCCAGCAGCGGAACTAGCGGGGGCCTCTCCTACAATGAGCAGTTCTTC.

The chain combines TRBV10-3 with TRBJ2-1, with TRBD2 matching 8 bases. Germline-derived CDR1 and CDR2 are ENHRY and SYGVKD. CDR3 size: 13 residues. Unmatched junction bases numbered 7, after V lost 6 bases and J lost 9 bases. CDR3 sequence (DNA): TGTGCCATCAGCCGGACTAGCTCGGGTGAGCAGTTCTTC. Protein product: CAISRTSSGEQFF.

The sample holds a few counts of this clonotype. The chain joins TRBV11-2 to TRBJ2-1, with 9 bases that match TRBD2. Germline CDR1 is SGHAT and CDR2 is FQNNGV. The CDR3 contains 15 residues. V was clipped by 5 bases and J by 7 bases; unmatched bases: 9. The CDR3 sequence: CASSLRREGRNEQFF. In nucleotides, the CDR3 is TGTGCCAGCAGCCTTAGGCGGGAGGGCAGAAATGAGCAGTTCTTC.

V usage is TRBV11-3 and J usage is TRBJ2-7; D may match TRBD1 or TRBD2 (5 bases each). Germline V CDR1 and CDR2: SGHNT, YENEEA. Trimming stripped 5 bases from V and 6 bases from J, with 17 bases between. The CDR3 totals 14 residues. CDR3 protein: CASSQWDGTGEQYF. The CDR3 DNA reads as TGTGCCAGCAGCCAATGGGACGGGACGGGCGAGCAGTACTTC. Combining the CDR3 with reference TRBV11-3 and TRBJ2-7 gives the whole variable domain EAGVVQSPRYKIIEKKQPVAFWCNPISGHNTLYWYLQNLGQGPELLIRYENEEAVDDSQLPKDRFSAERLKGVDSTLKIQPAELGDSAVYLCASSQWDGTGEQYFGPGTRLTVT.

This chain connects TRBV3-1 to TRBJ1-1, with no clear D. With 1 base removed from V and 6 bases from J, the gap between germline ends came to 6 bases. Germline CDR1 and CDR2: LGHDT and YNNKEL (reference sequence). The length of the CDR3 is 12 residues. CDR3 DNA: TGTGCCAGCAGCCAAGCACAAGCTGAAGCTTTCTTT. This translates into CASSQAQAEAFF.

Only a few counts were recorded for this clonotype. The CDR3 spells CASSPWAGEQPQHF. In DNA form, the CDR3 reads TGTGCCAGCAGCCCCTGGGCAGGGGAGCAGCCCCAGCATTTT. The gene calls are TRBV12-3 or TRBV12-4 and TRBJ1-5; possibly TRBD1 for D (6 bases). The CDR3 is 14 residues long. The V gene lost 6 bases and the J gene lost 7 bases, with 16 bases spanning the gap.

The rearrangement uses TRBV5-1 and TRBJ1-1; possible D gene TRBD1, 5 bases. V lost 4 bases and J 1 base, leaving 11 bases between the germline ends. The germline V gene has CDR1 SGHRS and CDR2 YFSETQ. The CDR3 contains 14 residues. The CDR3: CASSGDGWNTEAFF. The CDR3 nucleotides are TGCGCCAGCAGCGGGGACGGCTGGAACACTGAAGCTTTCTTT. The full variable domain, its missing parts supplied by reference TRBV5-1 and TRBJ1-1, is KAGVTQTPRYLIKTRGQQVTLSCSPISGHRSVSWYQQTPGQGLQFLFEYFSETQRNKGNFPGRFSGRQFSNSRSEMNVSTLELGDSALYLCASSGDGWNTEAFFGQGTRLTVV.

CDR3 coding DNA: TGTGCCATCAGTGGCGGGGTTGTCTACACCTTC. The encoded protein is CAISGGVVYTF. The chain employs TRBV10-3 and TRBJ1-2; D not certain. Trimming shortened V by 4 bases and J by 10 bases, and 10 bases separated the two germline ends. Per germline, CDR1 ENHRY and CDR2 SYGVKD. The CDR3 totals 11 residues.

This clonotype was picked up one time. CDR3 nucleotides: TGTGCCAGCAGCCAAGATTACCATGAGCAGTTCTTC. It translates to CASSQDYHEQFF. This sequence joins TRBV3-1 and TRBJ2-1; D is unresolved. This CDR3 region has 12 residues. Germline V lookup: CDR1 LGHDT, CDR2 YNNKEL (reference sequence). Trimming shortened V by 0 bases and J by 8 bases, and 5 bases separated the two germline ends.

This clonotype was seen a handful of times. CDR3 in DNA: TGTGCCACCAGTGGTACAGGGTCCGGGGAGCTGTTTTTT. Translating it yields CATSGTGSGELFF. The V call is TRBV24-1, the J call TRBJ2-2; D is possibly TRBD1 (6 bases). V lost 5 bases and J lost 6, with 9 bases in between. Germline V gene sequence: CDR1 KGHDR, CDR2 SFDVKD. The CDR3 runs to 13 residues.

Ten or more counts support this clonotype. The rearrangement joins TRBV20-1 to TRBJ2-3; TRBD2 aligns across 7 bases. CDR1 is DFQATT and CDR2 is SNEGSKA in the germline V gene (reference sequence). V lost 0 bases to trimming and J lost 5 bases; unmatched junction nucleotides: 11. The CDR3 sequence is 16 residues long. The CDR3 DNA reads as TGCAGTGCTAGAGATCGGGTAACTAGCGCTGGAGATACGCAGTATTTT. Translating gives CSARDRVTSAGDTQYF.

This clonotype was seen only a few times. V usage is TRBV20-1 and J usage is TRBJ1-2, with unresolved D. The CDR3 sequence is 13 residues long. V lost 3 bases and J 3 bases, leaving 11 bases between the germline ends. Germline values: CDR1 DFQATT, CDR2 SNEGSKA (reference sequence). This CDR3 reads CSARAWTDYGYTF. In DNA form, the CDR3 reads TGCAGTGCTAGGGCCTGGACTGACTATGGCTACACCTTC.

The table lists this clonotype with a few counts. The chain is built from TRBV20-1 and TRBJ2-5; 10 nucleotides match TRBD1. Germline values: CDR1 DFQATT, CDR2 SNEGSKA (reference sequence). The CDR3 has 14 amino acids. V dropped 5 bases and J dropped 5; count of bases not matched to a gene: 8. The CDR3 loop reads CSAVPGTGVETQYF. In DNA, the CDR3 is TGCAGTGCTGTGCCCGGGACAGGGGTCGAGACCCAGTACTTC.